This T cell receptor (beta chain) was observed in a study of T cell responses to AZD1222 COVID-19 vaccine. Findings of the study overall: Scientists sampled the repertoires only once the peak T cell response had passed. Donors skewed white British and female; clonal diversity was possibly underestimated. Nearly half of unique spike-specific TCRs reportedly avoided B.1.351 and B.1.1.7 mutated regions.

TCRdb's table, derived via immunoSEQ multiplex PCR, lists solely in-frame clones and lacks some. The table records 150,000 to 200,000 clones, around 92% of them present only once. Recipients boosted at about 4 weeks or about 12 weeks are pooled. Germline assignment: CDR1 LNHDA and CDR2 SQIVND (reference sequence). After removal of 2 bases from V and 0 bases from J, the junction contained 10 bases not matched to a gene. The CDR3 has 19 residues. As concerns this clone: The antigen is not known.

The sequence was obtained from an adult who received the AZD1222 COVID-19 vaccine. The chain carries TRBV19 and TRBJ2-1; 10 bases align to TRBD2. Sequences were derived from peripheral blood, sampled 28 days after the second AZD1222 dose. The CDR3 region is CASSIMGQTSGYSYNEQFF. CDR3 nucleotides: TGTGCCAGTAGTATAATGGGGCAGACTAGCGGGTACTCCTACAATGAGCAGTTCTTC.